These T cell receptor beta chains were read from a single sample in a study of blood T cell repertoires in COVID-19. The method was immunoSEQ multiplex PCR; TCRdb's version includes in-frame clones alone and lacks a portion of them. The sample includes about 35,000 clones, 75% to 90% of them seen just once. The sample consisted of peripheral blood. Source of these receptors: a human donor in a cohort sampled during active COVID-19. The CDR3 runs from the conserved cysteine through the conserved F or W. D genes are given only for firm matches. Clone size is given for some rows only: seen once, a few or many times, or a class if the clone is expanded.

>TRBJ2-7|NA|TRBV18|TRBD2
CASSPILAATYEQYF
TGTGCCAGCTCACCTATTCTAGCGGCCACCTACGAGCAGTACTTC
>TRBJ1-2|NA|TRBV7-8|NA
CASSLGILTGGYTF
TGTGCCAGCAGCTTAGGGATTCTCACAGGGGGCTACACCTTC
>TRBJ1-1|NA|TRBV24-1|NA
CATSVGGGAEAFF
TGTGCCACCTCCGTCGGAGGGGGGGCTGAAGCTTTCTTT
>TRBJ2-3|NA|TRBV7-3|TRBD2
CASSPGTSGGANRRNTQYF
TGTGCCAGCAGCCCTGGGACTAGCGGTGGGGCCAACAGGCGGAATACGCAGTATTTT
>TRBJ2-1|NA|TRBV11-2|NA
CASSRSYNEQFF
TGTGCCAGCAGCCGTTCTTACAATGAGCAGTTCTTC
>TRBJ2-7|NA|TRBV30|NA
CAWSRQETEQYF
TGTGCCTGGTCGCGACAGGAGACCGAGCAGTACTTC
>TRBJ2-3|NA|TRBV6-6|NA
CASSSGGGGPELPKASSTDTQYF
TGTGCCAGCAGCTCCGGGGGCGGGGGCCCCGAGCTCCCGAAAGCCTCTAGCACAGATACGCAGTATTTT
>TRBJ2-1|NA|TRBV19|NA
CASSRTSHPYNEQFF
TGTGCCAGTAGTCGAACTAGCCACCCCTACAATGAGCAGTTCTTC
>TRBJ1-5|NA|TRBV15|TRBD1
CATSSPGQGPNQPQHF
TGTGCCACCAGCAGTCCGGGACAGGGACCCAATCAGCCCCAGCATTTT
>TRBJ2-2|NA|TRBV7-6|TRBD1
CASSRTGQGGNTGELFF
TGTGCCAGCAGCCGCACGGGACAGGGGGGGAACACCGGGGAGCTGTTTTTT
>TRBJ2-1|NA|TRBV2|TRBD2
CASSSSSGGGNQQFF
TGTGCCAGCAGTTCCTCTAGCGGGGGGGGTAATCAGCAGTTCTTC
>TRBJ2-7|NA|TRBV19|TRBD2
CASSRTSGSYEQYF
TGTGCCAGTAGTCGGACTAGCGGCTCCTACGAGCAGTACTTC
>TRBJ2-1|once|TRBV9|NA
CASSLLGGLSEQFF
TGTGCCAGCAGCCTCCTGGGGGGTTTGAGTGAGCAGTTCTTC
>TRBJ2-1|NA|TRBV11-2|TRBD2
CASGMNWGTSGDNEQFF
TGTGCCAGCGGAATGAATTGGGGGACTAGCGGGGACAATGAGCAGTTCTTC
>TRBJ2-3|NA|TRBV5-4|TRBD1
CASSIQGRGFTDTQYF
TGTGCCAGCAGCATACAGGGGCGCGGGTTCACAGATACGCAGTATTTT
>TRBJ2-7|NA|TRBV6-6|NA
CATSGFSYEQYF
TGTGCCACCTCAGGGTTTTCCTACGAGCAGTACTTC
>TRBJ2-1|NA|TRBV5-1|NA
CASSFRGMSSYNEQFF
TGCGCCAGCAGCTTTCGGGGTATGAGCTCCTACAATGAGCAGTTCTTC
>TRBJ2-3|once|TRBV19|TRBD2
CASSSTSGIPKGGTDTQYF
TGTGCCAGTAGTAGTACTAGCGGGATACCGAAAGGGGGCACAGATACGCAGTATTTT
>TRBJ2-2|NA|TRBV19|NA
CASSIVGLQLFF
TGTGCCAGTAGTATAGTGGGACTCCAGCTGTTTTTT
>TRBJ1-1|NA|TRBV19|TRBD1
CASSKIRPTGALTEAFF
TGTGCCAGTAGTAAAATCCGACCCACAGGGGCGCTCACTGAAGCTTTCTTT
>TRBJ1-1|few|TRBV18|NA
CASSANPGIRAEAFF
TGTGCCAGCTCAGCGAATCCAGGGATTAGGGCTGAAGCTTTCTTT
>TRBJ1-1|NA|TRBV11-2|TRBD1
CASSFGQGRRTEAFF
TGTGCCAGCAGCTTTGGACAGGGGAGGAGGACTGAAGCTTTCTTT
>TRBJ2-7|once|TRBV7-8|TRBD1
CASSAYRDSTYEQYF
TGTGCCAGCAGCGCATACCGGGACAGCACCTACGAGCAGTACTTC
>TRBJ1-6|NA|TRBV28|TRBD1
CASSLPTGLGPLHF
TGTGCCAGCAGTTTACCGACAGGGTTAGGGCCCCTCCACTTT
>TRBJ2-2|once|TRBV7-6|TRBD1
CASSRTGEIGELFF
TGTGCCAGCAGCCGGACAGGGGAGATCGGGGAGCTGTTTTTT
>TRBJ2-2|NA|TRBV2|TRBD1
CASKGQGGLRTGELFF
TGTGCCAGCAAGGGACAGGGGGGGTTGAGAACCGGGGAGCTGTTTTTT
>TRBJ1-1|NA|TRBV7-9|NA
CASSFAGARTEAFF
TGTGCCAGCAGCTTCGCAGGGGCGCGGACTGAAGCTTTCTTT
>TRBJ1-2|NA|TRBV6-5|NA
CASSYSLQAHYGYTF
TGTGCCAGCAGTTACTCGCTCCAGGCCCACTATGGCTACACCTTC
>TRBJ1-1|few|TRBV29-1|NA
CSVDSGGPTEAFF
TGCAGCGTTGATTCTGGGGGCCCCACTGAAGCTTTCTTT
>TRBJ2-3|NA|TRBV11-3|TRBD2
CASSSGLAGVFGDTQYF
TGTGCCAGCAGCTCGGGACTAGCGGGAGTTTTCGGAGATACGCAGTATTTT
>TRBJ2-7|NA|TRBV2|TRBD2
CASGGLGSYEQYF
TGTGCCAGCGGTGGACTAGGTTCCTACGAGCAGTACTTC
>TRBJ2-7|NA|TRBV7-2|NA
CASSLEGGVYYEQYF
TGTGCCAGCAGCCTAGAGGGGGGGGTTTACTACGAGCAGTACTTC
>TRBJ2-7|once|TRBV6-1|NA
CASSESWSSYEQYF
TGTGCCAGCAGTGAATCGTGGAGCTCCTACGAGCAGTACTTC
>TRBJ1-2|NA|TRBV19|TRBD1
CASSSDRANYGYTF
TGTGCCAGTAGTTCGGACAGGGCTAACTATGGCTACACCTTC
>TRBJ2-7|once|TRBV7-2|TRBD1
CASSSRQGSYEQYF
TGTGCCAGCAGCTCTAGACAGGGATCCTACGAGCAGTACTTC
>TRBJ2-5|NA|TRBV14|NA
CASSHDRLVPQYF
TGTGCCAGCAGCCACGACCGACTAGTCCCCCAGTACTTC
>TRBJ2-1|NA|TRBV24-1|TRBD1
CATSDPGTGGLYNEQFF
TGTGCCACCAGTGATCCTGGGACAGGGGGTCTCTACAATGAGCAGTTCTTC
>TRBJ1-6|NA|TRBV19|TRBD1
CASSIPSTGGNSPLHF
TGTGCCAGTAGTATCCCCTCGACAGGGGGTAATTCACCCCTCCACTTT
>TRBJ2-7|NA|TRBV5-1|NA
CASSFGSTYEQYF
TGCGCCAGCAGCTTCGGGTCGACCTACGAGCAGTACTTC
>TRBJ2-2|NA|TRBV2|NA
CASSGSTPNTGELFF
TGTGCCAGCAGTGGCTCTACCCCGAACACCGGGGAGCTGTTTTTT
>TRBJ2-6|NA|TRBV6-2/TRBV6-3|NA
CASSYGLGGPEANVLTF
TGTGCCAGCAGTTACGGGTTGGGGGGACCAGAGGCCAACGTCCTGACTTTC
>TRBJ2-5|NA|TRBV5-1|NA
CASSGKGITDPEGRETQYF
TGCGCCAGCAGCGGAAAAGGGATAACTGACCCCGAAGGGAGGGAGACCCAGTACTTC
>TRBJ1-5|NA|TRBV2|NA
CASTKEWGVNQPQHF
TGTGCCAGCACTAAGGAGTGGGGGGTTAATCAGCCCCAGCATTTT
>TRBJ2-2|NA|TRBV19|NA
CASSSGGPGELFF
TGTGCCAGTAGTAGCGGCGGGCCCGGGGAGCTGTTTTTT
>TRBJ2-1|NA|TRBV9|NA
CASSVRERQGNEQFF
TGTGCCAGCAGCGTACGGGAGAGGCAAGGCAATGAGCAGTTCTTC
>TRBJ1-2|NA|TRBV6-5|NA
CASRREEGNNYGYTF
TGTGCCAGCAGGAGGGAAGAGGGAAATAACTATGGCTACACCTTC
>TRBJ1-6|NA|TRBV3-1/TRBV3-2|NA
CASSQLSGADSPLHF
TGTGCCAGCAGCCAACTATCAGGGGCTGATTCACCCCTCCACTTT
>TRBJ1-2|NA|TRBV6-5|TRBD1
CASSMTGVDGYTF
TGTGCCAGCAGTATGACAGGGGTCGATGGCTACACCTTC
>TRBJ2-2|NA|TRBV6-5|TRBD2
CASRGLIRTGELFF
TGTGCCAGCAGGGGACTAATCCGGACCGGGGAGCTGTTTTTT
>TRBJ2-3|NA|TRBV5-1|NA
CASSLESPSYTQYF
TGCGCCAGCAGCTTGGAGTCACCATCCTACACGCAGTATTTT
>TRBJ1-2|NA|TRBV6-5|TRBD1
CASSYSGQHYGYTF
TGTGCCAGCAGTTACTCGGGACAGCATTATGGCTACACCTTC
>TRBJ2-7|NA|TRBV21-1|NA
CASSKGKVGRGLERPYEQYF
TGTGCCAGCAGCAAAGGAAAAGTTGGGCGGGGCTTAGAGCGACCTTACGAGCAGTACTTC
>TRBJ1-6|few|TRBV27|NA
CASSLTGQGSPLHF
TGTGCCAGCTCTCTGACGGGCCAGGGGTCACCCCTCCACTTT
>TRBJ2-3|NA|TRBV2|NA
CASSETSLDTQYF
TGTGCCAGCAGTGAAACTAGCTTAGATACGCAGTATTTT
>TRBJ2-7|once|TRBV28|TRBD2
CASRVPRDYYYEQYF
TGTGCCAGCAGAGTGCCCCGGGACTACTACTACGAGCAGTACTTC